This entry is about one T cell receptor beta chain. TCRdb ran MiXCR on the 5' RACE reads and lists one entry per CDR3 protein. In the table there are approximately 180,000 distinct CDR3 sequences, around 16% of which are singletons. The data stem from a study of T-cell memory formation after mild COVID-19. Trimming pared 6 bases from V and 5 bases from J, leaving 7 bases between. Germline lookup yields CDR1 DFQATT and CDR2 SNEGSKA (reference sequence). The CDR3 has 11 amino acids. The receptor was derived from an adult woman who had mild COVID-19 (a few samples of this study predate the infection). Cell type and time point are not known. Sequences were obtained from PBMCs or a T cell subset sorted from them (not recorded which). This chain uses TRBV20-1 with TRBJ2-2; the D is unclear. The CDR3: CSAKETGELFF. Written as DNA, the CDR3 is TGCAGTGCGAAAGAGACCGGGGAGCTGTTTTTT.